This is a list of T cell receptor beta chains from one sample in a study of immune evolution from preneoplasia to lung adenocarcinoma. Assay: immunoSEQ multiplex PCR; the TCRdb copy retains only in-frame clones and omits some. The sample shows 39,000 or so clones, less than 80% of them seen only once. The specimen sequenced was FFPE invasive lung adenocarcinoma tissue. The receptors were gathered from a person aged 60 to 70 with lung adenocarcinoma. CDR3s include the opening cysteine and the closing phenylalanine or tryptophan. A D gene is named only where the DNA matches it firmly. Rows may omit the clone size; those that give it use once, few, many or a size class.

V	size	J	length	D	CDR3	DNA
TRBV27	NA	TRBJ2-5	13	NA	CASSSRIGETQYF	TGTGCCAGTAGTTCCCGGATAGGAGAGACCCAGTACTTC
TRBV30	NA	TRBJ1-1	12	NA	CAWRRLNTEAFF	TGTGCCTGGAGACGATTGAACACTGAAGCTTTCTTT
TRBV30	NA	TRBJ2-5	13	NA	CAWSVGRKETQYF	TGTGCCTGGAGTGTTGGCAGGAAAGAGACCCAGTACTTC
TRBV6-1	few	TRBJ2-7	12	TRBD2	CASKGGDYEQYF	TGTGCCAGCAAGGGAGGGGACTACGAGCAGTACTTC
TRBV5-6	medium-sized	TRBJ2-5	15	TRBD2	CASSSLAGGRETQYF	TGTGCCAGCAGCTCCCTAGCGGGAGGGAGGGAGACCCAGTACTTC
TRBV6-1	NA	TRBJ1-2	16	NA	CASSEAWAAANYGYTF	TGTGCCAGCAGTGAGGCGTGGGCGGCCGCTAACTATGGCTACACCTTC
TRBV4-2	NA	TRBJ2-7	15	NA	CASSVPGSPGVEQYF	TGTGCCAGCAGCGTACCTGGCTCACCGGGTGTCGAGCAGTACTTC
TRBV5-1	once	TRBJ2-3	15	NA	CASRRGFSSTDTQYF	TGCGCCAGCAGACGGGGATTCTCTAGCACAGATACGCAGTATTTT
TRBV18	few	TRBJ2-2	11	NA	CASSPSGELFF	TGTGCCAGCTCACCATCCGGGGAGCTGTTTTTT
TRBV28	NA	TRBJ2-7	13	NA	CASSRGGAYEQYF	TGTGCCAGCAGTAGGGGCGGGGCCTACGAGCAGTACTTC
TRBV15	NA	TRBJ1-1	15	NA	CATSRDRRQNTEAFF	TGTGCCACCAGCAGAGACAGGCGGCAGAACACTGAAGCTTTCTTT
TRBV6-1	NA	TRBJ2-3	15	TRBD2	CASSEPSGRTDTQYF	TGTGCCAGCAGTGAACCTAGCGGGAGAACAGATACGCAGTATTTT
TRBV4-1	NA	TRBJ2-2	16	NA	CASSPLGGANTGELFF	TGCGCCAGCAGCCCCCTCGGGGGCGCGAACACCGGGGAGCTGTTTTTT
TRBV28	NA	TRBJ1-5	15	NA	CASTPSYASNQPQHF	TGTGCCAGCACCCCGTCGTATGCCAGCAATCAGCCCCAGCATTTT
TRBV11-3	NA	TRBJ2-7	14	NA	CASSQTGGGYEQYF	TGTGCCAGCAGCCAAACCGGGGGCGGCTACGAGCAGTACTTC
TRBV27	NA	TRBJ2-5	15	NA	CASSPKPGVTGTQYF	TGTGCCAGCAGTCCAAAACCGGGAGTAACAGGGACCCAGTACTTC
TRBV5-4	NA	TRBJ1-2	14	TRBD1	CASTGTGGRYGYTF	TGTGCCAGCACCGGGACAGGAGGACGCTATGGCTACACCTTC
TRBV27	few	TRBJ2-1	15	NA	CVMERKLRGRGEQFF	TGTGTGATGGAGCGGAAGTTGCGGGGGCGCGGTGAGCAGTTCTTC
TRBV27	NA	TRBJ2-7	14	TRBD1	CASRGQGLFGEQYF	TGTGCCAGCCGGGGACAGGGATTATTCGGGGAGCAGTACTTC
TRBV6-5	NA	TRBJ1-2	13	NA	CATALGLFGGYTF	TGTGCCACCGCGTTGGGGCTCTTCGGAGGCTACACCTTC
TRBV7-9	NA	TRBJ2-6	15	NA	CASSPMSSGANVLTF	TGTGCCAGCAGCCCTATGAGCTCTGGGGCCAACGTCCTGACTTTC
TRBV11-3	once	TRBJ2-5	14	TRBD2	CASSSGTKQETQYF	TGTGCCAGCAGCTCTGGGACTAAACAAGAGACCCAGTACTTC
TRBV5-6	NA	TRBJ2-7	14	NA	CASSPTPRGQEQYF	TGTGCCAGCAGCCCTACACCGCGGGGGCAAGAGCAGTACTTC
TRBV16	NA	TRBJ2-1	15	TRBD2	CASSPQGAGINEQFF	TGTGCCAGCAGCCCCCAAGGAGCGGGGATAAATGAGCAGTTCTTC
TRBV18	NA	TRBJ1-2	13	NA	CASSPNAGDGYTF	TGTGCCAGCTCACCGAACGCAGGAGATGGCTACACCTTC
TRBV4-1	NA	TRBJ2-4	12	NA	CASSQHKNIQYF	TGCGCCAGCAGCCAACACAAAAACATTCAGTACTTC
TRBV5-4	NA	TRBJ2-3	18	TRBD2	CASSLRGLAAPSTDTQYF	TGTGCCAGCAGCTTGCGGGGACTAGCGGCGCCTAGCACAGATACGCAGTATTTT
TRBV6-1	NA	TRBJ2-1	13	NA	CASRPGFYNEQFF	TGTGCCAGCAGGCCGGGGTTCTACAATGAGCAGTTCTTC
TRBV2	NA	TRBJ1-1	13	NA	CATSRDSNTEAFF	TGTGCCACCTCCAGGGACTCGAACACTGAAGCTTTCTTT
TRBV27	NA	TRBJ1-1	13	NA	CASSPLGYTEAFF	TGTGCCAGCAGTCCCCTGGGGTACACTGAAGCTTTCTTT
TRBV14	NA	TRBJ2-3	22	TRBD2	CASSQDLEWIRTSGRRTDTQYF	TGTGCCAGCAGCCAAGATCTAGAGTGGATACGGACTAGCGGGAGGCGGACGGATACGCAGTATTTT
TRBV7-3	NA	TRBJ2-2	17	TRBD2	CASSLVSSGSSTGELFF	TGTGCCAGCAGCTTAGTCTCTAGCGGGAGCAGCACCGGGGAGCTGTTTTTT
TRBV7-2	NA	TRBJ2-1	14	NA	CASILRRGFDEQFF	TGTGCCAGCATCCTGAGGCGGGGCTTCGATGAGCAGTTCTTC
TRBV7-2	NA	TRBJ2-7	14	TRBD1	CASSSPGQGSEQYF	TGTGCCAGCAGCTCCCCGGGACAGGGGTCCGAGCAGTACTTC
TRBV7-2	NA	TRBJ1-3	13	NA	CASSLARGNTIYF	TGTGCCAGCAGCTTAGCGAGGGGAAACACCATATATTTT
TRBV9	few	TRBJ2-3	14	TRBD2	CASSAGGSTDTQYF	TGTGCCAGCAGCGCGGGGGGAAGCACAGATACGCAGTATTTT
TRBV28	NA	TRBJ1-2	12	NA	CASSWKSYGYTF	TGTGCCAGCAGTTGGAAGAGCTATGGCTACACCTTC
TRBV6-5	NA	TRBJ2-7	13	NA	CASSPQATYEQYF	TGTGCCAGCAGTCCACAGGCAACCTACGAGCAGTACTTC
TRBV28	NA	TRBJ2-5	13	NA	CASSLAAGETQYF	TGTGCCAGCAGTTTGGCGGCTGGAGAGACCCAGTACTTC
TRBV5-1	NA	TRBJ1-1	13	TRBD1	CASSRDRGTEAFF	TGCGCCAGCAGTCGGGACAGGGGCACTGAAGCTTTCTTT
TRBV5-3	NA	TRBJ2-1	22	NA	CARSFSPPLTNRGLTTQDEQFF	TGTGCCAGAAGCTTTTCTCCACCCCTTACTAACCGGGGACTCACCACACAAGATGAGCAGTTCTTC
TRBV7-2	NA	TRBJ2-7	15	NA	CASSLAGLSSYEQYF	TGTGCCAGCAGCTTAGCAGGACTCTCCTCCTACGAGCAGTACTTC
TRBV7-2	few	TRBJ2-5	16	TRBD2	CASSSGLAGVGETQYF	TGTGCCAGCAGCTCGGGACTAGCGGGAGTGGGGGAGACCCAGTACTTC
TRBV18	NA	TRBJ1-1	14	TRBD1	CASSPGQVNTEAFF	TGTGCCAGCTCACCGGGACAGGTAAACACTGAAGCTTTCTTT
TRBV7-8	NA	TRBJ2-3	12	TRBD2	CASSLGSGREYF	TGTGCCAGCAGCCTAGGGTCGGGGAGGGAATATTTT
TRBV5-1	NA	TRBJ2-7	14	NA	CASSMAGDSYEQYF	TGCGCCAGCAGCATGGCAGGGGATTCCTACGAGCAGTACTTC
TRBV29-1	NA	TRBJ1-2	10	NA	CSALSYGYTF	TGCAGCGCCCTCTCCTATGGCTACACCTTC
TRBV29-1	NA	TRBJ2-1	15	TRBD2	CSVEGLAGSYNEQFF	TGCAGCGTTGAAGGGCTAGCGGGATCCTACAATGAGCAGTTCTTC
TRBV18	NA	TRBJ2-7	15	TRBD1	CASSQTQGSTYEQYF	TGTGCCAGCTCACAAACACAGGGGTCCACCTACGAGCAGTACTTC
TRBV27	NA	TRBJ1-2	11	TRBD1	CASMTRGGYTF	TGTGCCAGCATGACCAGGGGGGGCTACACCTTC
TRBV11-2	NA	TRBJ2-1	15	TRBD2	CASSTRTSARNEQFF	TGTGCCAGCAGTACGAGGACTAGCGCCCGGAATGAGCAGTTCTTC